This entry describes one T cell receptor (beta chain). Its target antigen remains unknown. Base qualities were left out, and no much larger clone turns up one base away. This sample is drawn from a study of blood T cell repertoires in COVID-19 (dated by TCRdb to the early 2020s). Context from the whole study: Collaborator samples came from the United States, Italy and Spain and covered acute and convalescent phases of COVID-19. The prospective study material was composed of cDNA or gDNA derived from T cells, B-cell-depleted T cells, or PBMCs. Subjects who had been exposed to COVID-19, were actively infected with it, or had recovered from it provided the deeply sampled blood TCRbeta repertoires that made up the dataset. The repertoires were made available in a free public database intended to serve as a resource for research on the immune response to SARS-CoV-2. Samples came from the ongoing ImmuneRACE study (first 160 participants) plus 1,254 subjects from 6 global collaborators. The sample metadata nearly always contained a de-identified subject ID, COVID-19 status, age in years and sex. Where available, HLA class I and class II types were obtained from metadata supplied by the sample provider rather than from assay-based typing.

Based on the germline V gene, the CDR1 and CDR2 sequences are MGHDK and SYGVNS. V is shortened by 3 bases, J by 2 bases, and the region joining them spans 14 bases. The CDR3 starts with the cysteine, ends with the phenylalanine, and has 15 residues. Left in the record is the CDR3 DNA by itself, 45 bases read in frame from the first base. Collaborating institutions collected whole blood in K2EDTA tubes following their own protocols. For TCRbeta analysis, collaborators shipped samples in one of three forms: frozen whole blood, isolated PBMCs, or DNA extracted from either of those sample types. The full study reports these points: The quantity of clinical and demographic metadata differed by source and by participant and was supplied without curation.

The immunoSEQ Assay, a bias-controlled multiplex PCR, was used to amplify TCRbeta CDR3 regions from genomic DNA. In the source study's methods: The number of nucleated cells in each sample was estimated by amplification of reference gene primers within the assay. Sequence reads were collapsed and filtered to measure the absolute abundance of every unique TCRbeta CDR3 rearrangement. For each sample, productive Simpson clonality was calculated by taking the square root of Simpson's diversity index across productive rearrangements. Imported from immuneACCESS, the table was reduced by TCRdb to in-frame sequences with V and J called. These copies leave out some clones; in studies compared against another copy, an unresolved V gene accounts for under half, and the cause of the remainder is not known. That table gives V, J and clone size, and the DNA gave D and trimming. The sample data list 97,000 or so clones, and roughly 80% of these were observed just once. Jointly, the top ten make up less than 5% of the sample.

Sequenced material: peripheral blood. The source is a human donor in a cohort sampled during active COVID-19. This chain is built from TRBV25-1 and TRBJ2-7, and TRBD1 may be the D gene, going by 6 matching bases. The nucleotides are TGTGCCAGCAGTGATCTTTCGACAGGAGCCTACGAGCAGTACTTC. This codes for CASSDLSTGAYEQYF.